This TCR beta chain was sequenced during a study of human T cells and chemical hapten exposure. This sample's time point: patch test 1, 2 weeks after DPC sensitization. The treatment is: therapeutic diphenylcyclopropenone sensitization with weekly scalp DPC. TCRdb re-called the RACE reads with MiXCR, one entry per CDR3 protein. The sample yields about 340,000 distinct CDR3 sequences, around 7% seen once. From germline, CDR1 is LGHNA and CDR2 YNFKEQ. The CDR3 length is 13 residues. Trimming left V 3 bases short and J 5 bases short, with 8 bases between. This TCR derives from a young woman with alopecia areata. Some clones in this sample may be carry-over from other donors' samples. The sample in question was whole blood, obtained in connection with sensitization to the hapten diphenylcyclopropenone (DPC). The chain carries TRBV4-2 and TRBJ1-5; D gene ambiguous. CDR3 in amino acids: CASSHLVDQPQHF. In DNA, the CDR3 is TGTGCCAGCAGCCATCTTGTTGATCAGCCCCAGCATTTT.